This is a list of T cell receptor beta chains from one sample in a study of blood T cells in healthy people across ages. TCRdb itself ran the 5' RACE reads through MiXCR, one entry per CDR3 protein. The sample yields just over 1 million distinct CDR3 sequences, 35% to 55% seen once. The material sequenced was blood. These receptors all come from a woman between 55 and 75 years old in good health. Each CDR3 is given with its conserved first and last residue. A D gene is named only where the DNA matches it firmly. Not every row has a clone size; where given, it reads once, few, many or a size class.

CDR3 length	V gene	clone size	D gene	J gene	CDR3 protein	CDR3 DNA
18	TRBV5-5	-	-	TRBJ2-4	CASSLDPVGGVTSREQYF	TGTGCCAGCAGCCTGGACCCCGTGGGGGGAGTAACCTCCCGGGAGCAGTACTTC
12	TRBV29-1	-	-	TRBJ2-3	CSVDQGFDTQYF	TGCAGCGTTGACCAGGGGTTTGATACGCAGTATTTT
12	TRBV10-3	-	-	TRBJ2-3	CAISFDGDTQYF	TGTGCCATCAGTTTTGACGGAGATACGCAGTATTTT
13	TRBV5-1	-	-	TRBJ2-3	CASAPRSTDTQYF	TGCGCCAGCGCCCCTCGTAGCACAGATACGCAGTATTTT
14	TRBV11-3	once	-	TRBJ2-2	CASSHRTAAGELFF	TGTGCCAGCAGCCATCGTACAGCGGCCGGGGAGCTGTTTTTT
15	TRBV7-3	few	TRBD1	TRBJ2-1	CASSLTGTGGTKQFF	TGTGCCAGCAGCTTAACGGGGACAGGGGGCACGAAGCAGTTCTTC
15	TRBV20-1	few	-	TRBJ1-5	CSAIYQGWDNQPQHF	TGCAGTGCTATATATCAGGGGTGGGACAATCAGCCCCAGCATTTT
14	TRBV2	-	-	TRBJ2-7	CASRGRGHSYEQYF	TGTGCCAGCAGAGGTCGAGGGCACTCCTACGAGCAGTACTTC
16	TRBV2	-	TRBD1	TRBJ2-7	CANSFSRQGSKYEQYF	TGTGCCAACAGTTTTTCTAGACAGGGGTCGAAATACGAGCAGTACTTC
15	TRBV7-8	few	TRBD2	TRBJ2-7	CASSFHGRSSYEQYF	TGTGCCAGCAGCTTCCACGGGAGGAGCTCCTACGAGCAGTACTTC
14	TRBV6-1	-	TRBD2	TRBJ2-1	CASRRPGLENEQFF	TGTGCCAGCAGAAGGCCGGGACTAGAAAATGAGCAGTTCTTC
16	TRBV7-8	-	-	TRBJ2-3	CASSSLLAESTDTQYF	TGTGCCAGCAGCTCTCTCCTCGCGGAGAGCACAGATACGCAGTATTTT
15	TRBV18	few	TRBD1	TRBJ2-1	CASSPGQGAINEQFF	TGTGCCAGCTCACCAGGACAGGGGGCGATAAATGAGCAGTTCTTC
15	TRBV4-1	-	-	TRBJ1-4	CASSQDQGTNEKLFF	TGCGCCAGCAGCCAAGACCAGGGTACTAATGAAAAACTGTTTTTT
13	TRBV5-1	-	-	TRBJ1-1	CASSAVGGSEAFF	TGCGCCAGCAGCGCTGTGGGGGGCTCTGAAGCTTTCTTT
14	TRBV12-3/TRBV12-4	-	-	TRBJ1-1	CASSDRRVNTEAFF	TGTGCCAGCAGTGACCGGCGGGTGAACACTGAAGCTTTCTTT
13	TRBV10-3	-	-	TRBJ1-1	CAIKRGLDTEAFF	TGTGCCATCAAGAGAGGGTTGGATACTGAAGCTTTCTTT
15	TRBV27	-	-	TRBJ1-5	CASSLAGRLNQPQHF	TGTGCCAGCAGTTTAGCAGGAAGATTGAATCAGCCCCAGCATTTT
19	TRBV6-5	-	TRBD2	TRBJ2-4	CASSSIKGLAGVGENIQYF	TGTGCCAGCAGTTCCATCAAGGGACTAGCGGGAGTAGGGGAAAACATTCAGTACTTC
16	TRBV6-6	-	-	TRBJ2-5	CASSTPPGTNQETQYF	TGTGCCAGCAGTACACCGCCCGGGACAAATCAAGAGACCCAGTACTTC
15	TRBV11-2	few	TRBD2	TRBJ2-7	CASSPELAGRYEQYF	TGTGCCAGCAGCCCCGAACTAGCGGGAAGGTACGAGCAGTACTTC
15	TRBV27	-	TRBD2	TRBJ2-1	CASSLGAGGMYEQFF	TGTGCCAGCAGTTTAGGGGCGGGGGGGATGTATGAGCAGTTCTTC
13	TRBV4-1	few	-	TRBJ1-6	CASSQDRNSPLHF	TGCGCCAGCAGCCAAGATAGGAATTCACCCCTCCACTTT
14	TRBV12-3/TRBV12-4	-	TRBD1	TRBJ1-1	CASSWDSMNTEAFF	TGTGCCAGCAGTTGGGACAGCATGAACACTGAAGCTTTCTTT
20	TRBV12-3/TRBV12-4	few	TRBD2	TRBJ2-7	CASSSPQRLAGGIAYYEQYF	TGTGCCAGCAGTTCCCCGCAGCGACTAGCGGGAGGGATAGCCTACTACGAGCAGTACTTC
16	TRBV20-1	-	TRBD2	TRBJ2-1	CSARGEGTSGRNEQFF	TGCAGTGCTAGAGGGGAGGGAACTAGCGGGAGGAATGAGCAGTTCTTC
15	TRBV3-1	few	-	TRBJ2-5	CASSQEGTLRREQYF	TGTGCCAGCAGCCAAGAGGGGACTCTGCGACGGGAGCAGTACTTC
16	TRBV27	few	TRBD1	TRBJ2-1	CASRLLGTGMYNEQFF	TGTGCCAGCAGACTACTTGGGACAGGAATGTACAATGAGCAGTTCTTC
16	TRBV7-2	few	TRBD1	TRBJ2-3	CASSFRRQGGTDTQYF	TGTGCCAGCAGCTTTCGGCGACAGGGTGGCACAGATACGCAGTATTTT
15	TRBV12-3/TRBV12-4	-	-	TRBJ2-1	CASGGGPLRGNEQFF	TGTGCCAGCGGGGGGGGGCCGCTAAGGGGGAATGAGCAGTTCTTC
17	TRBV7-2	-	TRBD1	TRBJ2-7	CASSLSGRDRVTYEQYF	TGTGCCAGCAGCTTAAGTGGCCGGGACAGGGTTACCTACGAGCAGTACTTC
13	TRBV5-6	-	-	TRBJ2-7	CASSIGTYYEQYF	TGTGCCAGCAGCATTGGGACGTACTACGAGCAGTACTTC
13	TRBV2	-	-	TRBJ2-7	CASSVLAREEQYF	TGTGCCAGCAGTGTTCTAGCGCGGGAAGAGCAGTACTTC
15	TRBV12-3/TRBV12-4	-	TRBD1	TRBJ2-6	CASGPTGVGANVLTF	TGTGCCAGCGGTCCGACAGGGGTCGGGGCCAACGTCCTGACTTTC
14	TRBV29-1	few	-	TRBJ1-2	CSAGAGGANYGYTF	TGCAGCGCCGGGGCGGGGGGCGCCAACTATGGCTACACCTTC
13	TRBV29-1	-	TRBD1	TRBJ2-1	CSGGQGATGEQFF	TGCAGCGGGGGACAGGGCGCCACGGGTGAGCAGTTCTTC
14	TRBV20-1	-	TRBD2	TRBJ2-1	CSARTLAAYNEQFF	TGCAGTGCTAGAACCCTAGCGGCCTACAATGAGCAGTTCTTC
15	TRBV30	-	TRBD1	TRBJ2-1	CAWGAGTGVYNEQFF	TGTGCCTGGGGAGCCGGGACAGGGGTCTACAATGAGCAGTTCTTC
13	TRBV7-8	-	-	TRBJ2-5	CASSNGGRETQYF	TGTGCCAGCTCAAATGGGGGCCGAGAGACCCAGTACTTC
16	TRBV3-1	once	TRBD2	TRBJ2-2	CASSLALAGDVGELFF	TGTGCCAGCAGTCTCGCCCTAGCGGGGGATGTCGGGGAGCTGTTTTTT
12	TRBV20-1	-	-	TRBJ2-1	CSARSGPVWQFF	TGCAGTGCTAGGTCCGGACCCGTGTGGCAGTTCTTC
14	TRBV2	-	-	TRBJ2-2	CASSLRGGSGELFF	TGTGCCAGCAGTCTGAGGGGGGGCTCCGGGGAGCTGTTTTTT
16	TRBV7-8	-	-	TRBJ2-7	CASSLASGPYYNEQYF	TGTGCCAGCAGCTTAGCTAGCGGACCCTACTACAATGAGCAGTACTTC
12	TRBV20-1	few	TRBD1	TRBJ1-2	CSARRQGYGYTF	TGCAGTGCTAGGAGACAGGGGTACGGCTACACCTTC
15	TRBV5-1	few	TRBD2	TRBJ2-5	CASSLLAGDQETQYF	TGCGCCAGCAGCTTGTTAGCGGGAGACCAAGAGACCCAGTACTTC
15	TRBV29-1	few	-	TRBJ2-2	CSVGGLFANTGELFF	TGCAGCGTTGGTGGTCTGTTCGCGAACACCGGGGAGCTGTTTTTT